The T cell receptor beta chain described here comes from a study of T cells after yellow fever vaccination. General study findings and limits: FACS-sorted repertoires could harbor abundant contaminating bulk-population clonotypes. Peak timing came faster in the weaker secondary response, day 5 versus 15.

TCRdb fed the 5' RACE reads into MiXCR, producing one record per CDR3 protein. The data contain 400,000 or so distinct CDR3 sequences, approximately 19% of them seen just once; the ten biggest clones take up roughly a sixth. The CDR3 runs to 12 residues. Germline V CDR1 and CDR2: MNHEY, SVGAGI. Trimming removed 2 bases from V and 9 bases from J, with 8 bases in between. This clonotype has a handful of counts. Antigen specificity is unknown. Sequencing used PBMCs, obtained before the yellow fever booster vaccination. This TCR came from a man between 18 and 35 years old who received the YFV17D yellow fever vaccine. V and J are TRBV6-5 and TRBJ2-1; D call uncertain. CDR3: CASSYRYSEQFF. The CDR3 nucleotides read TGTGCCAGCAGTTACAGGTATTCTGAGCAGTTCTTC.